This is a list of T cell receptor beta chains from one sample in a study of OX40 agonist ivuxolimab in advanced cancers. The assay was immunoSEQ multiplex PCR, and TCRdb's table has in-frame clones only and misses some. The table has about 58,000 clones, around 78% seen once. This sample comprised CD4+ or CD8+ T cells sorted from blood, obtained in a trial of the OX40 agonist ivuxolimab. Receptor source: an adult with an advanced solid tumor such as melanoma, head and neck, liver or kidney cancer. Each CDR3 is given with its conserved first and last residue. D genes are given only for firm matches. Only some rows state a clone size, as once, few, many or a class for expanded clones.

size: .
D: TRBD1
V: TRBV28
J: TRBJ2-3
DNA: TGTGCCAGCAGTCCTCAGGGGGCGACAGATACGCAGTATTTT
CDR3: CASSPQGATDTQYF

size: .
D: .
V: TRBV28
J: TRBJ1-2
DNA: TGTGCCAGCAATGTCGTCGGCGGGACCTTCCACACCTTC
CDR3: CASNVVGGTFHTF

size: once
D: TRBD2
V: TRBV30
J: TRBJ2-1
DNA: TGTGCCTGGAGTACGCCTAGCGGGGGGGCCGGCTACAATGAGCAGTTCTTC
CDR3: CAWSTPSGGAGYNEQFF

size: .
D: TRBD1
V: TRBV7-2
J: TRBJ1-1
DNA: TGTGCCAGCAGCTTTCCGGACAGGGGAGCTTTCTTT
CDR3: CASSFPDRGAFF

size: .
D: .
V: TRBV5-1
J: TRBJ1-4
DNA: TGCGCCAGCAGCAAAAACAGGGTGTCCGAAGAAAAACTGTTTTTT
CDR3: CASSKNRVSEEKLFF

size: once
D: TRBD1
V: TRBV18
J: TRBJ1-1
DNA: TGTGCCAGCTCACCACCGGGACAGGAAGCTACTGAAGCTTTCTTT
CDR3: CASSPPGQEATEAFF

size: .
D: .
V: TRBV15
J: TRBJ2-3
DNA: TGTGCCACCAGCAGTGTCCGGGATACGCAGTATTTT
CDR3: CATSSVRDTQYF

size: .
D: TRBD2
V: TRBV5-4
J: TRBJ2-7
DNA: TGTGCCAGCAGCCTTCCTAGCGGGGTGAACGAGCAGTACTTC
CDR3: CASSLPSGVNEQYF

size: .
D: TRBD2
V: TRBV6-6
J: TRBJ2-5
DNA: TGTGCCAGCTCGCCTAGCGGGGGGCTAGAGACCCAGTACTTC
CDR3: CASSPSGGLETQYF

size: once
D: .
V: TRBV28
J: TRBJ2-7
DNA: TGTGCCAGCAGTTCCGGGACGGCCAGCTCCTACGAGCAGTACTTC
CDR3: CASSSGTASSYEQYF

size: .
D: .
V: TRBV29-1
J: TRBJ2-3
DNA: TGCAGCGCCGAACGGGGAAGCACAGATACGCAGTATTTT
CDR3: CSAERGSTDTQYF

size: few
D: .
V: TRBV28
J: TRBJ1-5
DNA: TGTGCCAGCAGCCAACCGGGGGCAGGGAAAAATCAGCCCCAGCATTTT
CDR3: CASSQPGAGKNQPQHF

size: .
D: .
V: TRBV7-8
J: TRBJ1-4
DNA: TGTGCCAGCAGCTTACGGGATCGTACTAATGAAAAACTGTTTTTT
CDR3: CASSLRDRTNEKLFF

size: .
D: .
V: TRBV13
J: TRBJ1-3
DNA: TGTGCCAGCAGCTCCCCGGGTTCAGGAAACACCATATATTTT
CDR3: CASSSPGSGNTIYF